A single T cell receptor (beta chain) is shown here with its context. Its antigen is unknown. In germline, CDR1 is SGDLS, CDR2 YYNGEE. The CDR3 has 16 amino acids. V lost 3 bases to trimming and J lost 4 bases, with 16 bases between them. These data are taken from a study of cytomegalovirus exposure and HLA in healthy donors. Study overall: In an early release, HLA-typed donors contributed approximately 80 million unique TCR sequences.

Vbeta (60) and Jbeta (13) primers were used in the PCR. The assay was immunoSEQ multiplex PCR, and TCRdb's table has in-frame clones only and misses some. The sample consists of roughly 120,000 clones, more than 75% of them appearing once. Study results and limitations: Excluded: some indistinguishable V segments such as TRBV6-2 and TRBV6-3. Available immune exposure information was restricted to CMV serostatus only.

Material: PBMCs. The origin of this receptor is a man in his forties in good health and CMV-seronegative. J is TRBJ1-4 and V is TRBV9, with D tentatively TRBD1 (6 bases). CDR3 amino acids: CASSAGPGQDNEKLFF. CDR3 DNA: TGTGCCAGCAGCGCGGGACCGGGACAAGATAATGAAAAACTGTTTTTT.